The 27 T cell receptor beta chains presented below share a single source sample, sequenced in a study of cytomegalovirus exposure and HLA in healthy donors. Primers for the PCR totalled 60 Vbeta and 13 Jbeta. Data came from immunoSEQ multiplex PCR; TCRdb stores just in-frame clones and leaves some out. The sample has 170,000 or so clones; about 80% are singletons. The sequenced material came from PBMCs. These receptors originate from a woman aged 25-40 years in good health and CMV-seronegative.

V usage is TRBV5-1 and J usage is TRBJ1-4; TRBD1 matches 8 bases. Germline V CDR1 and CDR2: SGHRS, YFSETQ. CDR3 length equals 15 residues. The J segment lost 7 bases and the V segment lost 0 bases, leaving 5 bases of the junction unmatched. The CDR3 protein is CASSLVGTGSEKLFF. In nucleotides, the CDR3 is TGCGCCAGCAGCTTGGTTGGGACAGGCTCTGAAAAACTGTTTTTT.

J is TRBJ2-7 and V is TRBV28; 12 nucleotides line up with TRBD2. This CDR3 has 15 amino acids. The V segment lost 4 bases and the J segment 6 bases; nucleotides outside the gene matches: 7. CDR1 is MDHEN, CDR2 SYDVKM, per germline. The CDR3 DNA sequence: TGTGCCAGCAGTTCCGCCGGGACTAGCGGGCGCGAGCAGTACTTC. This gives the protein CASSSAGTSGREQYF. The complete variable domain, with remaining parts taken from reference TRBV28 and TRBJ2-7, reads DVKVTQSSRYLVKRTGEKVFLECVQDMDHENMFWYRQDPGLGLRLIYFSYDVKMKEKGDIPEGYSVSREKKERFSLILESASTNQTSMYLCASSSAGTSGREQYFGPGTRLTVT.

The V and J genes are TRBV27 and TRBJ2-7, with a possible D match to TRBD1 (7 bases). The CDR3 loop spans 16 amino acids. V was pared by 3 bases and J by 4 bases, with 19 bases between. The germline CDR1 and CDR2 sequences are MNHEY and SMNVEV (reference sequence). CDR3 amino acids: CASSFLVARGAYEQYF. The CDR3 DNA follows: TGTGCCAGCAGTTTTCTCGTCGCCAGGGGGGCGTACGAGCAGTACTTC.

The chain has TRBV7-2 and TRBJ2-5, with 8 positions matching TRBD1. V dropped 0 bases and J dropped 2; count of bases not matched to a gene: 5. The germline CDR1 and CDR2 sequences are SGHTA and FQGNSA. This CDR3 comprises 16 residues. Here the CDR3 DNA reads TGTGCCAGCAGCTTAGCCCTGGACAGGGTGCAAGAGACCCAGTACTTC. The encoded protein is CASSLALDRVQETQYF.

Remarks on this clone: One end of the junction varies from germline; a read error may be responsible. The CDR3 reads CASSQIGTGELFF. CDR3 sequence (DNA): TGTGCTAGCAGCCAAATCGGCACCGGGGAGCTGTTTTTT. The chain has TRBV7-7 and TRBJ2-2; D is uncertain. Germline V gives CDR1 SSHAT, CDR2 FNYEAQ (reference sequence). The CDR3 has 13 amino acids.

The chain uses TRBV6-6 and TRBJ1-1; D gene uncertain. Looked up from germline, CDR1 is MNHNY and CDR2 is SVGAGI (reference sequence). The V end was cut by 6 bases, the J end by 6 bases, with 11 bases between. The CDR3 runs to 12 residues. As DNA, the CDR3 is TGTGCCAGCAGAGAGGGAGCCGCTGAAGCTTTCTTT. Translation: CASREGAAEAFF.

This chain links TRBV27 with TRBJ1-2; D gene ambiguous. The CDR3 extends over 12 amino acids. Trimming removed 5 bases from V and 5 bases from J, with 9 bases in between. CDR1 MNHEY and CDR2 SMNVEV come from the germline V gene (reference sequence). This chain's CDR3 is CASSALLYGYTF. For the CDR3, the DNA is TGTGCCAGCAGTGCTCTATTATATGGCTACACCTTC.

This clone has a single count. V gene TRBV9 combines with J gene TRBJ1-6; TRBD1 matches 7 bases. V lost 6 bases, J lost 7 bases, and 7 bases stayed unmatched. This CDR3 is built from 14 residues. Germline values: CDR1 SGDLS, CDR2 YYNGEE. The CDR3 region is CASNREGGNSPLHF. CDR3 DNA: TGTGCCAGCAACCGAGAAGGGGGCAATTCACCCCTCCACTTT.

In the case of this clone: An end of the junction does not agree with germline; a read error may underlie this. The chain couples TRBV7-9 to TRBJ2-7, with D possibly being TRBD1 or TRBD2 (6 bases each). The CDR3 runs to 15 residues. The germline V gene encodes CDR1 SEHNR and CDR2 FQNEAQ (reference sequence). This chain's CDR3 is CSSSLGGTYTYEQYF. The CDR3 DNA reads as TGTTCCAGCAGCTTAGGGGGGACATACACCTACGAGCAGTACTTC.

On this clone itself: An end of the junction differs from the germline gene, which may be a read error. The chain combines TRBV7-9 with TRBJ2-7; the match to TRBD1 covers 7 bases. This CDR3 contains 15 residues. Germline CDR1 is SEHNR and CDR2 is FQNEAQ (reference sequence). The CDR3 nucleotides are TGTTCCAGCAGCGCTCAACAGGGGAATTACTACGAGCAGTACTTC. Translated, it gives CSSSAQQGNYYEQYF. Supplemented by reference TRBV7-9 and TRBJ2-7, the full variable domain reads DTGVSQNPRHKITKRGQNVTFRCDPISEHNRLYWYRQTLGQGPEFLTYFQNEAQLEKSRLLSDRFSAERPKGSFSTLEIQRTEQGDSAMYLCSSSAQQGNYYEQYFGPGTRLTVT.

In its sample, this clone was seen once. The chain joins TRBV7-3 to TRBJ2-7; tentative D call: TRBD1 (7 bases). V was shortened by 4 bases and J by 1 base, with 14 bases between the two germline ends. CDR1 and CDR2 (germline): SGHTA, FQGTGA. CDR3 size: 15 residues. For the CDR3, the DNA is TGTGCCAGCAGCTGGGGGTCAGGGGGGTCCTACGAGCAGTACTTC. Its translation: CASSWGSGGSYEQYF.

This chain links TRBV5-1 with TRBJ2-7; 7 bases fit TRBD2. Germline V lookup: CDR1 SGHRS, CDR2 YFSETQ. This CDR3 contains 13 residues. V lost 1 base, J lost 5 bases, and 3 bases stayed unmatched. DNA of the CDR3: TGCGCCAGCAGCTTGCGGGGGGTGAACGAGCAGTACTTC. It is translated as CASSLRGVNEQYF.

The chain recombines TRBV5-4 with TRBJ1-6; D unclear. The V gene's germline CDR1 is SGHNT and CDR2 YYREEE (reference sequence). V lost 1 base and J lost 6, with 8 bases in between. The CDR3 is 14 residues long. The CDR3 coding sequence is TGTGCCAGCAGCTTGTACGGAGGTAATTCACCCCTCCACTTT. Its translation: CASSLYGGNSPLHF.

CDR3 coding DNA: TGTGCCAGTAGCCCAGGCACGGGACAGGGAAGAGGCTACACCTTC. Protein product: CASSPGTGQGRGYTF. The chain is built from TRBV19 and TRBJ1-2, with TRBD1 matching over 9 bases. The CDR3 length is 15 residues. Trimming cost V 6 bases and J 8 bases; bases outside gene matches: 13. Germline V CDR1 and CDR2: LNHDA, SQIVND (reference sequence).

V gene TRBV6-6 combines with J gene TRBJ1-2; 8 bases line up with TRBD1. The CDR3 loop spans 13 amino acids. Germline V gene data show CDR1 as MNHNY and CDR2 as SVGAGI (reference sequence). The ends lost 4 bases at V and 8 bases at J; junction bases unmatched: 6. The CDR3 sequence is CASSSWTGRGYTF. The CDR3 region has the DNA TGTGCCAGCAGTTCTTGGACAGGGAGAGGCTACACCTTC.

Of note for this clone: At one of its ends the junction is not consistent with the germline gene, which may arise from a read error. The V and J genes are TRBV19 and TRBJ2-7; 9 nucleotides line up with TRBD2. Germline V lookup: CDR1 LNHDA, CDR2 SQIVND (reference sequence). The CDR3 is made up of 16 amino acids. As DNA, the CDR3 is TGTGCCAGTAGTACCTTCGCGGGGGGGATCTCCTGCGAGCAGTACTTC. Amino acid sequence: CASSTFAGGISCEQYF.

The rearrangement links TRBV14 to TRBJ2-1, with D perhaps matching TRBD2 (6 bases). The CDR3 spans 14 residues. Trimming removed 6 bases at V and 5 bases at J, with 14 bases between. Germline V CDR1 and CDR2: SGHDN, FVKESK. CDR3 nucleotides: TGTGCCAGCAGGCGGCTAGCGTATAACAATGAGCAGTTCTTC. Translated, it gives CASRRLAYNNEQFF.

This clone was recorded only once. The chain combines TRBV2 with TRBJ1-2; tentative D call: TRBD1 (5 bases). Germline V gives CDR1 SNHLY, CDR2 FYNNEI. Trimming stripped 3 bases from V and 7 bases from J, with 9 bases between. CDR3 length equals 12 residues. CDR3: CASSDPGFGYTF. CDR3 bases: TGTGCCAGCAGTGACCCAGGGTTTGGCTACACCTTC.

Comments on this clone: A junction boundary mismatches the germline segment, possibly from a read error. CDR3 bases: TGTGCCAGCAGCTTAGTCTCGGGCGGATACTCTGGGGCCAACGGCCTGACTTTC. It specifies CASSLVSGGYSGANGLTF. This chain uses TRBV7-6 with TRBJ2-6; D is possibly TRBD1 (5 bases). This CDR3 region has 18 residues. CDR1 SGHVS and CDR2 FNYEAQ come from the germline V gene. The whole variable domain, filled in from reference TRBV7-6 and TRBJ2-6, reads GAGVSQSPRYKVTKRGQDVALRCDPISGHVSLYWYRQALGQGPEFLTYFNYEAQQDKSGLPNDRFSAERPEGSISTLTIQRTEQRDSAMYRCASSLVSGGYSGANGLTFGAGSRLTVL.

This rearrangement joins TRBV28 to TRBJ2-7, with 7 bases that match TRBD2. Germline CDR1 and CDR2: MDHEN and SYDVKM. The length of the CDR3 is 16 residues. The ends lost 3 bases at V and 0 bases at J; junction bases unmatched: 8. CDR3 sequence reads: CASSLGLAAISYEQYF. The DNA of the CDR3 is TGTGCCAGCAGTTTGGGTCTAGCGGCAATCTCCTACGAGCAGTACTTC.

The J gene is TRBJ2-6, the V gene TRBV7-9, with TRBD1 as a possible D gene (6 bases). The CDR3 is made up of 16 amino acids. CDR1 and CDR2 from the germline V gene are SEHNR and FQNEAQ (reference sequence). V was pared by 4 bases and J by 4 bases, with 14 bases between. CDR3 protein: CASSSNTGTGANVLTF. The CDR3 coding sequence is TGTGCCAGCAGCTCAAATACAGGGACCGGGGCCAACGTCCTGACTTTC. The full variable domain, in which reference TRBV7-9 and TRBJ2-6 provide the parts outside the CDR3, is DTGVSQNPRHKITKRGQNVTFRCDPISEHNRLYWYRQTLGQGPEFLTYFQNEAQLEKSRLLSDRFSAERPKGSFSTLEIQRTEQGDSAMYLCASSSNTGTGANVLTFGAGSRLTVL.

This clone has a handful of counts. Other nucleotide sequences from this sample produce the same CDR3. The chain employs TRBV28 and TRBJ1-2; D is unresolved. This CDR3 has 13 residues. Germline loops: CDR1 MDHEN, CDR2 SYDVKM. The V and J ends lost 2 bases and 2 bases respectively, with 6 bases between them. DNA for the CDR3: TGTGCCAGCAGTTTACGGGGAAACTATGGCTACACCTTC. As protein: CASSLRGNYGYTF.

The rearrangement links TRBV28 to TRBJ2-3; TRBD1 matches 7 bases. Germline CDR1 reads MDHEN; CDR2 reads SYDVKM. This CDR3 has 17 amino acids. V dropped 6 bases and J dropped 1; count of bases not matched to a gene: 13. The CDR3 region has the DNA TGTGCCAGCAGAATTATCCCACAGGGGCCGGGCACAGATACGCAGTATTTT. Protein product: CASRIIPQGPGTDTQYF.

The chain links TRBV2 to TRBJ2-5; 14 bases fit TRBD2. The J call may be in error: the DNA end matches TRBJ2-7 better. The V gene's germline CDR1 is SNHLY and CDR2 FYNNEI. CDR3 size: 19 residues. In nucleotides, the CDR3 is TGTGCCAGCAGTGGGACTAGCGGGAGGCCCGCCTCGAGCTCCTACGAGCAGTACTTC. Amino acids: CASSGTSGRPASSSYEQYF.

Only one count was recorded for this clone. The chain links TRBV7-9 to TRBJ2-7; 9 bases match TRBD1. This CDR3 region has 14 residues. V trimming: 5 bases; J trimming: 7 bases; junction bases outside the gene matches: 9. Germline values: CDR1 SEHNR, CDR2 FQNEAQ (reference sequence). Here the CDR3 reads CASSERDRVQEQYF. The CDR3 DNA reads TGTGCCAGCAGCGAGAGGGACAGGGTGCAAGAGCAGTACTTC.

This clone has just one count. This chain connects TRBV2 to TRBJ2-7, with D perhaps TRBD1 (6 bases). This CDR3 comprises 14 residues. Per germline, CDR1 SNHLY and CDR2 FYNNEI. Trimming pared 3 bases from V and 0 bases from J, leaving 9 bases between. CDR3: CASSDIQGSYEQYF. The CDR3 DNA reads TGTGCCAGCAGTGATATACAGGGCTCCTACGAGCAGTACTTC.

V and J are TRBV9 and TRBJ2-5, with TRBD1 matching 11 bases. The ends lost 7 bases at V and 5 bases at J; junction bases unmatched: 7. This CDR3 spans 14 amino acids. Looked up from germline, CDR1 is SGDLS and CDR2 is YYNGEE. CDR3 sequence: CASSGTGGWETQYF. In DNA, the CDR3 is TGTGCCAGCTCCGGGACAGGGGGTTGGGAGACCCAGTACTTC.